This TCR beta chain was sequenced during a study of T cell responses to AZD1222 COVID-19 vaccine. Study-wide results and caveats: Nearly half of spike-specific TCRs reportedly target unmutated variant regions.

A word on this clone: Its cognate antigen is unknown.

The germline V gene encodes CDR1 SGHAT and CDR2 FQNNGV. The CDR3 has 14 residues. Trimming took 2 bases from V and 2 from J; bases not matched to a gene: 3. Sequencing used immunoSEQ multiplex PCR; TCRdb keeps in-frame clones, though not all of them. The sample shows about 180,000 clones, about 90% of them seen only once. The sequence was obtained from an adult in good health. The material sequenced was peripheral blood, taken on day 0 of AZD1222 vaccination. The V and J genes are TRBV11-2 and TRBJ2-7; 7 nucleotides align to TRBD1. The CDR3 reads CASSLKQGPYEQYF. In nucleotides, the CDR3 is TGTGCCAGCAGCTTAAAACAGGGGCCCTACGAGCAGTACTTC.